Below, 18 T cell receptor beta chains from the same sample are listed, as sequenced in a study (dated by TCRdb to the mid-2010s). Library preparation was by 5' RACE. TCRdb records Illumina MiSeq as the sequencer. The public reads were reprocessed in TCRdb via fastp at Q25 and MiXCR, keeping in-frame beta chains. When rows share a CDR3 protein, they turn into one entry using the most common DNA and genes. The sample contains approximately 60,000 distinct CDR3 sequences, roughly 23% of them found a single time. Jointly, the top ten make up just under 3% of the sample. The sequenced material came from memory CD4+ T cells sorted from a lymph node. Sample cell subset or site, as interpreted from the label and publication: memory CD4+ T cells, CD4+CD45RO+CD25-. These receptors were obtained from a female donor with breast cancer.

This clonotype turned up a few times. The chain links TRBV5-1 to TRBJ2-1; D possibly corresponds to TRBD2 (5 bases). Deletions cut 5 bases from V and 8 bases from J, with 14 bases between. Germline V lookup: CDR1 SGHRS, CDR2 YFSETQ. The CDR3 contains 13 residues. CDR3 in amino acids: CASSPGSSDEQFF. DNA for the CDR3: TGCGCCAGCAGTCCGGGCAGTAGCGATGAGCAGTTCTTC.

This clonotype was picked up a small number of times. The gene calls are TRBV5-1 and TRBJ2-5; TRBD2 might be the D (5 bases). V dropped 4 bases and J dropped 0 bases, with 10 bases sitting between them. The CDR3 runs 14 residues. Looked up from germline, CDR1 is SGHRS and CDR2 is YFSETQ. Here the CDR3 reads CASSPGGDQETQYF. The CDR3 DNA reads as TGCGCCAGCAGCCCCGGAGGAGACCAAGAGACCCAGTACTTC.

This clonotype came up a few times. V and J are TRBV18 and TRBJ1-1; 9 bases are a match to TRBD1. This CDR3 spans 16 amino acids. Losses at the gene ends were 6 bases for V and 1 base for J; bases not matched to a gene: 9. The germline gives CDR1 KGHSH, CDR2 LQKENI. CDR3 sequence (DNA): TGTGCCAGCTCGTATACAGGGGGCTTGGGGAACACTGAAGCTTTCTTT. This sequence encodes CASSYTGGLGNTEAFF.

The gene calls are TRBV4-1 and TRBJ1-5; D perhaps matches TRBD1 (6 bases). The V and J ends lost 0 bases and 0 bases respectively, with 12 bases between them. CDR3 length equals 17 residues. CDR1 is MGHRA, CDR2 YSYEKL, per germline. CDR3 residues: CASSQEGRTVSNQPQHF. CDR3 bases: TGCGCCAGCAGCCAAGAGGGTCGGACAGTTAGCAATCAGCCCCAGCATTTT.

The chain uses TRBV5-1 and TRBJ2-1; 10 bases fit TRBD2. CDR3 length: 16 residues. The germline gives CDR1 SGHRS, CDR2 YFSETQ. The junction had 10 bases not matched to a gene; V was cut back by 5 bases and J by 5 bases. The CDR3 sequence is CASSRQAGGTDNEQFF. In nucleotides, the CDR3 is TGCGCCAGCAGTCGCCAAGCGGGAGGGACAGACAATGAGCAGTTCTTC.

V and J are TRBV5-1 and TRBJ2-5; the match to TRBD2 covers 9 bases. Germline CDR1 and CDR2: SGHRS and YFSETQ. Trimming removed 6 bases from V and 3 bases from J; junction bases left unmatched: 9. The CDR3 length is 15 residues. As DNA, the CDR3 is TGCGCCAGCACCCCTGGGAGCGGGGGGAAAGAGACCCAGTACTTC. Its protein product is CASTPGSGGKETQYF.

The CDR3, as DNA: TGTGCCAGCAGTTACGGCACCCAGGAGACCCAGTACTTC. Protein sequence: CASSYGTQETQYF. V is TRBV6-6 and J is TRBJ2-5; D is uncertain. The CDR3 sequence is 13 residues long. Trimming removed 2 bases at V and 5 bases at J, with 9 bases between. Germline lookup yields CDR1 MNHNY and CDR2 SVGAGI (reference sequence).

With regard to this clonotype: The conserved final phenylalanine or tryptophan is absent from the CDR3, which likely points to a read error. It is unclear where the CDR3 begins or ends on the DNA, so no DNA is shown, and the CDR3 is as TCRdb lists it. The chain uses TRBV7-3 and TRBJ1-4; TRBD1, the D gene given by the table, was not confirmed from the DNA. CDR1 and CDR2 from the germline V gene are SGHTA and FQGTGA. The CDR3 adds up to 11 amino acids, both ends counted. CDR3 loop: CASSQRVHGIL.

This sequence joins TRBV5-1 and TRBJ2-7; D gene ambiguous. The CDR3 spans 15 residues. Trimming left V 1 base short and J 5 bases short, with 16 bases between. Germline-derived CDR1 and CDR2 are SGHRS and YFSETQ. The DNA of the CDR3 is TGCGCCAGCAGCTTGCTCGACTTCTCTTCAGACGAGCAGTACTTC. It codes for CASSLLDFSSDEQYF.

The chain employs TRBV19 and TRBJ1-5, with TRBD1 matching 8 bases. The CDR3 runs 14 residues. The V gene end was trimmed by 7 bases and the J gene end by 6 bases; junction bases not matched to a gene: 8. CDR1 is LNHDA, CDR2 SQIVND, per germline (reference sequence). This CDR3 is CASNRGGMGQPQHF. The DNA of the CDR3 is TGTGCCAGTAACAGGGGGGGAATGGGTCAGCCCCAGCATTTT.

This clonotype was detected only once. The junction shows a germline mismatch at one end, possibly a read error. V usage is TRBV5-1 and J usage is TRBJ1-1, with 8 nucleotides matching TRBD1. Germline V CDR1 and CDR2: SGHRS, YFSETQ. This CDR3 comprises 15 residues. The CDR3 sequence is CASSLTPLGTGNAFF. In DNA, the CDR3 is TGTGCCAGCAGCTTGACCCCCCTCGGGACAGGCAATGCTTTCTTT.

This clonotype was seen a handful of times. CDR3: CASSLAPQGGAYEQYF. Here the CDR3 DNA reads TGTGCCAGCAGCTTAGCGCCGCAGGGAGGGGCCTACGAGCAGTACTTC. This chain links TRBV7-2 with TRBJ2-7; 7 bases agree with TRBD2. This CDR3 contains 16 residues. The germline V gene encodes CDR1 SGHTA and CDR2 FQGNSA. J lost 2 bases, V lost 0 bases, and 7 bases had no gene match.

This sequence joins TRBV6-5 and TRBJ2-3, with 8 bases lining up with TRBD2. CDR1 MNHEY and CDR2 SVGAGI come from the germline V gene. The CDR3 is 13 residues long. V trimming: 7 bases; J trimming: 10 bases; junction bases outside the gene matches: 10. The CDR3 here is CASTGTSGDSQYF. The CDR3 DNA is TGTGCCAGCACCGGGACTAGTGGGGATTCGCAGTATTTT.

The chain combines TRBV3-1 with TRBJ2-1, with D uncertain. This CDR3 contains 13 residues. V was trimmed by 0 bases and J by 9 bases, leaving 9 bases between them. Germline V CDR1 and CDR2: LGHDT, YNNKEL (reference sequence). In DNA form, the CDR3 reads TGTGCCAGCAGCCAAGATCGAGTGGGTGAGCAGTTCTTC. This translates into CASSQDRVGEQFF.

This clonotype appeared a few times. J is TRBJ2-1 and V is TRBV20-1; D may be TRBD1 or TRBD2 (6 bases each). Germline V gives CDR1 DFQATT, CDR2 SNEGSKA (reference sequence). The CDR3 sequence is 14 residues long. V was clipped by 1 base and J by 3 bases, with 10 bases between them. CDR3: CSARAGALYNEQFF. As DNA, the CDR3 is TGCAGTGCTAGAGCGGGGGCCCTCTACAATGAGCAGTTCTTC.

The chain combines TRBV20-1 with TRBJ2-3, with D possibly TRBD2 on 5 matching bases. The CDR3 sequence is 15 residues long. The V and J ends lost 2 bases and 0 bases respectively, with 12 bases between them. Germline V lookup: CDR1 DFQATT, CDR2 SNEGSKA (reference sequence). The chain's CDR3 is CSARRWELSTDTQYF. The CDR3, as DNA: TGCAGTGCTAGAAGGTGGGAGTTGAGCACAGATACGCAGTATTTT.

This clonotype has only a few counts. V and J are TRBV6-5 and TRBJ1-2, with 8 positions matching TRBD1. This CDR3 has 17 amino acids. Germline V gene sequence: CDR1 MNHEY, CDR2 SVGAGI. V lost 5 bases to trimming and J lost 8 bases; unmatched junction nucleotides: 19. This CDR3 reads CASSNGQGSLGITGYTF. The CDR3 DNA is TGTGCCAGCAGTAACGGACAGGGATCTTTGGGGATTACGGGCTACACCTTC.

Notes on this clonotype: A read error is likely, as this CDR3 ends without the conserved phenylalanine or tryptophan. V usage is TRBV29-1 and J usage is TRBJ2-1; 14 bases are a match to TRBD2. This CDR3 is 16 amino acids long. V lost 6 bases, J lost 4 bases, and 8 bases stayed unmatched. Germline CDR1 reads SQVTM; CDR2 reads ANQGSEA. The chain's CDR3 is CSVTSGRAESYNEQFL. CDR3 DNA: TGCAGCGTGACTAGCGGGAGGGCCGAGTCTTACAATGAGCAGTTCCTC.